These 16 T cell receptor beta chains share one sample of origin, sequenced in a study of response to subunit inactivated influenza vaccine. TCRdb reprocessed the RT-PCR reads via MiXCR and lists one record per CDR3 protein. The repertoire holds roughly 630,000 distinct CDR3 sequences, with 12% to 15% as singletons. The specimen was PBMCs from blood, collected 14 days before vaccination. These receptors were collected from a man between 45 and 60 years old who received an inactivated influenza vaccine.

The chain employs TRBV4-3 and TRBJ1-5; TRBD1 matches 10 bases. The CDR3 loop spans 15 amino acids. Trimming at V came to 2 bases and at J to 9 bases, leaving 7 bases not matched to a gene. CDR1 and CDR2 from the germline V gene are LGHNA and YSLEER. CDR3 bases: TGCGCCAGCAGCCAAACCGGGACAGGGGACTTGCCCCAGCATTTT. It yields the protein CASSQTGTGDLPQHF.

This chain joins TRBV7-8 and TRBJ2-7, with TRBD1 as a possible D gene (6 bases). Germline values: CDR1 SGHVS, CDR2 FQNEAQ. V was cut by 7 bases and J by 2 bases, with 12 bases left in between. The CDR3 runs 13 residues. CDR3 loop: CASTARGTYEQYF. For the CDR3, the DNA is TGTGCCAGCACTGCGAGGGGGACCTACGAGCAGTACTTC.

The chain recombines TRBV11-2 with TRBJ1-4; D ambiguous. V shed 1 base and J shed 2 bases, with 17 bases lying between them. The CDR3 has 18 amino acids. The germline gives CDR1 SGHAT, CDR2 FQNNGV. CDR3 bases: TGTGCCAGCAGCTTAGCTCTCTTGCGGGGAGATACTAATGAAAAACTGTTTTTT. Translation gives CASSLALLRGDTNEKLFF.

This clonotype was observed many times. The chain joins TRBV5-1 to TRBJ1-1; tentatively, D is TRBD1 (6 bases). This CDR3 is 14 amino acids long. The germline V gene encodes CDR1 SGHRS and CDR2 YFSETQ. Trimming took 4 bases from V and 5 from J, leaving 15 bases between them. The DNA of the CDR3 is TGCGCCAGCAGCCTAAGACAGGCTTCAACTGAAGCTTTCTTT. It codes for CASSLRQASTEAFF.

This clonotype was recorded at least ten times. The chain recombines TRBV4-1 with TRBJ2-7; D remains ambiguous. Germline V CDR1 and CDR2: MGHRA, YSYEKL. The germline V and J ends were trimmed by 1 base and 1 base, with 5 bases remaining between them. The CDR3 length is 13 residues. Written as DNA, the CDR3 is TGCGCCAGCAGCCAAGTACAGTCCTACGAGCAGTACTTC. Translated, it gives CASSQVQSYEQYF.

In its sample, this clonotype was seen many times. The rearrangement links TRBV6-2 or TRBV6-3 to TRBJ1-1; TRBD1 is a possible D gene (5 bases). Germline V lookup: CDR1 MNHEY, CDR2 SVGEGT. The CDR3 length is 17 residues. Trimming stripped 3 bases from V and 0 bases from J, with 17 bases between. The CDR3 loop reads CASSYNLWGGLNTEAFF. The CDR3 coding sequence is TGTGCCAGCAGTTATAATCTCTGGGGGGGTCTGAACACTGAAGCTTTCTTT.

This sequence joins TRBV28 and TRBJ1-2, with a weak D call TRBD1 (5 bases). Germline CDR1 is MDHEN and CDR2 is SYDVKM. CDR3 length: 14 residues. Trimming took 3 bases from V and 10 from J, leaving 18 bases between them. This CDR3 is CASSFVRHGGTYTF. The CDR3 nucleotides read TGTGCCAGCAGTTTTGTTAGGCACGGGGGTACCTACACCTTC.

This sequence joins TRBV28 and TRBJ2-7; D possibly uses TRBD1 or TRBD2 (5 bases each). Trimming shortened V by 6 bases and J by 2 bases, and 26 bases separated the two germline ends. This CDR3 region has 18 residues. Germline V gene lookup returns CDR1 MDHEN and CDR2 SYDVKM. The CDR3 region is CASSLIEGSTISTYEQYF. CDR3 coding DNA: TGTGCCAGCAGCTTAATTGAGGGGAGCACGATAAGCACCTACGAGCAGTACTTC.

This clonotype was recorded many times. V usage is TRBV9 and J usage is TRBJ1-2; D gene unclear. Germline CDR1 is SGDLS and CDR2 is YYNGEE. Trimming pared 3 bases from V and 4 bases from J, leaving 7 bases between. The CDR3 length is 12 residues. The CDR3 here is CASSGSAYGYTF. DNA for the CDR3: TGTGCCAGCAGCGGCTCCGCCTATGGCTACACCTTC. The complete variable domain, with remaining parts taken from reference TRBV9 and TRBJ1-2, reads DSGVTQTPKHLITATGQRVTLRCSPRSGDLSVYWYQQSLDQGLQFLIQYYNGEERAKGNILERFSAQQFPDLHSELNLSSLELGDSALYFCASSGSAYGYTFGSGTRLTVV.

The chain uses TRBV29-1 and TRBJ2-7, with D maybe TRBD1 (5 bases). V lost 5 bases to trimming and J lost 6 bases, with 14 bases between them. This CDR3 is 12 amino acids long. Germline V lookup: CDR1 SQVTM, CDR2 ANQGSEA. The CDR3 DNA reads TGCAGCGTTTCCTCAGGGTTCGGCGAGCAGTACTTC. This codes for CSVSSGFGEQYF.

In this sample, this clonotype turned up many times. CDR3 amino acids: CSARGLAGAGELFF. In DNA, the CDR3 is TGCAGTGCTAGGGGTCTAGCGGGCGCCGGGGAGCTGTTTTTT. The gene calls are TRBV20-1 and TRBJ2-2; 8 nucleotides align to TRBD2. Germline-derived CDR1 and CDR2 are DFQATT and SNEGSKA (reference sequence). The junction had 6 bases not matched to a gene; V was cut back by 3 bases and J by 6 bases. The CDR3 has 14 residues.

The chain carries TRBV6-2 or TRBV6-3 and TRBJ2-7, with 9 bases aligning to TRBD1. CDR1 is MNHEY, CDR2 SVGEGT, per germline. The CDR3 totals 16 residues. V gave up 0 bases and J gave up 2 bases; unmatched junction bases: 5. The CDR3 loop is CASSYSPGQGTYEQYF. CDR3 coding DNA: TGTGCCAGCAGTTACTCACCGGGACAGGGTACCTACGAGCAGTACTTC.

This clonotype was counted a few times. The chain links TRBV29-1 to TRBJ1-1; D is possibly TRBD1 (6 bases). Per the germline V gene, CDR1 is SQVTM and CDR2 is ANQGSEA. V shed 3 bases and J shed 1 base, with 9 bases lying between them. The CDR3 is made up of 13 amino acids. The CDR3 coding sequence is TGCAGCGTTGACCGGGGGCGGAACACTGAAGCTTTCTTT. It translates to CSVDRGRNTEAFF.

The chain uses TRBV3-1 and TRBJ1-2; 8 positions match TRBD1. V dropped 3 bases and J dropped 7; count of bases not matched to a gene: 7. The CDR3 length is 14 residues. CDR1 and CDR2 from the germline V gene are LGHDT and YNNKEL (reference sequence). The CDR3 region is CASSHAGTGTGYTF. CDR3 nucleotides: TGTGCCAGCAGCCATGCCGGGACAGGTACTGGCTACACCTTC.

The chain uses TRBV20-1 and TRBJ2-7; TRBD1 agrees at 9 bases. Trimming cost V 2 bases and J 2 bases; bases outside gene matches: 16. CDR1 and CDR2 from the germline V gene are DFQATT and SNEGSKA (reference sequence). The CDR3 consists of 18 residues. CDR3 amino acids: CSARPSPGQGTQTYEQYF. For the CDR3, the DNA is TGCAGTGCTAGACCTAGCCCGGGACAGGGTACTCAGACCTACGAGCAGTACTTC.

The table lists this clonotype with a few counts. The V gene is TRBV12-3 or TRBV12-4, the J gene TRBJ1-4; D gene uncertain. V was cut by 7 bases and J by 10 bases, with 13 bases left in between. The CDR3 is made up of 12 amino acids. In DNA, the CDR3 is TGTGCCAGCACGGAGGGCGATGGAAAACTGTTTTTT. This encodes CASTEGDGKLFF.